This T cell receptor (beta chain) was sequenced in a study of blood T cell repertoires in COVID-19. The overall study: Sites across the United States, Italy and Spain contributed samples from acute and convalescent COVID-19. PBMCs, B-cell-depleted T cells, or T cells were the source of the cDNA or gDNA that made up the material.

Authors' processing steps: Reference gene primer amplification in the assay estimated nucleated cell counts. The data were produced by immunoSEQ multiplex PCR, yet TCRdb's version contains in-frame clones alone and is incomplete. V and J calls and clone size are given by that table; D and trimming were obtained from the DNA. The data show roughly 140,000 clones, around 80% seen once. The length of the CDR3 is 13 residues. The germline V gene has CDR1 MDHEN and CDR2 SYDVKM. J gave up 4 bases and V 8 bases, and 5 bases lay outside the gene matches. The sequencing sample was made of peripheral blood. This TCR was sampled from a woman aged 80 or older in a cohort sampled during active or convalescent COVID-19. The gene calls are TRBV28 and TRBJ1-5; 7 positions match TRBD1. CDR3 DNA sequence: TGTGCCAGCGCATGGGACAGAAATCAGCCCCAGCATTTT. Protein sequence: CASAWDRNQPQHF. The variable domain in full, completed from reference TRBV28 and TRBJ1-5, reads DVKVTQSSRYLVKRTGEKVFLECVQDMDHENMFWYRQDPGLGLRLIYFSYDVKMKEKGDIPEGYSVSREKKERFSLILESASTNQTSMYLCASAWDRNQPQHFGDGTRLSIL.